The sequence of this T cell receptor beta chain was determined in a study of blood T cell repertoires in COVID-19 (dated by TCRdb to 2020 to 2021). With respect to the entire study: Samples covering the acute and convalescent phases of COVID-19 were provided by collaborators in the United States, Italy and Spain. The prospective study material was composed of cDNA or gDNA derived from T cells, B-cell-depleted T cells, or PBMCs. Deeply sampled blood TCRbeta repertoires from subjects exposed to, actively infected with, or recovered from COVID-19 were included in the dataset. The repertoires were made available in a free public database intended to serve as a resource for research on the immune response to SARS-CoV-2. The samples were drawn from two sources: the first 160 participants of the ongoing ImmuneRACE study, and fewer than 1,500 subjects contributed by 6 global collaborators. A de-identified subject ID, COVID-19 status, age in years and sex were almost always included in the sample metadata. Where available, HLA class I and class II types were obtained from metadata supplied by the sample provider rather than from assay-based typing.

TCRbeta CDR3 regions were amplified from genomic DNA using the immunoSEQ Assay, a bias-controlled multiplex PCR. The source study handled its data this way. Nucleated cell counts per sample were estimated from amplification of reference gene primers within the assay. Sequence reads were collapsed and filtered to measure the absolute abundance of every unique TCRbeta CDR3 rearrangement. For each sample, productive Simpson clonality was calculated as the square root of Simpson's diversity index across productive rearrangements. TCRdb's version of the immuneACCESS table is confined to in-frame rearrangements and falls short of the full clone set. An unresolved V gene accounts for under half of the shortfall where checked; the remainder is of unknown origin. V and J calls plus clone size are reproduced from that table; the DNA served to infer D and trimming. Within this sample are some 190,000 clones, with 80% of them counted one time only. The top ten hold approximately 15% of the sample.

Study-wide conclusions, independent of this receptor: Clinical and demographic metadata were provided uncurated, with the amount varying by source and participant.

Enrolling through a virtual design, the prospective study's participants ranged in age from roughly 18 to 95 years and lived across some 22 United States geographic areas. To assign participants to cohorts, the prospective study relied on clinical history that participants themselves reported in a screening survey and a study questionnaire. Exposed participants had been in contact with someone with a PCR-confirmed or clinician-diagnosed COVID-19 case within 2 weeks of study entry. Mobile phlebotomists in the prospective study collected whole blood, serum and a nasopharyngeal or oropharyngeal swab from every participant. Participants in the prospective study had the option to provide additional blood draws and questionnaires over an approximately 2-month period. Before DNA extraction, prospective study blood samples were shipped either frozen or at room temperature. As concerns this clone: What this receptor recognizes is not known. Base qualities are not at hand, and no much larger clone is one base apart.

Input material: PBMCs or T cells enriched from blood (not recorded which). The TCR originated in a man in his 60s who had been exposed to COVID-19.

The CDR3: CASSLVREYPQEQFF. Here is the DNA: TGTGCCAGCAGCTTGGTACGGGAGTACCCTCAGGAGCAGTTCTTC. The chain is made from TRBV5-6 and TRBJ2-1; D gene: possibly TRBD2, on 6 matching bases. The V end loses 0 bases and the J end loses 10 bases, and a stretch of 17 bases separates them. CDR1 and CDR2 were assigned from the germline V gene as SGHDT and YYEEEE. Inclusive of the bounding cysteine and phenylalanine, the CDR3 is 15 residues long. CDR3 DNA only is kept here, 45 bases in frame from base 1.